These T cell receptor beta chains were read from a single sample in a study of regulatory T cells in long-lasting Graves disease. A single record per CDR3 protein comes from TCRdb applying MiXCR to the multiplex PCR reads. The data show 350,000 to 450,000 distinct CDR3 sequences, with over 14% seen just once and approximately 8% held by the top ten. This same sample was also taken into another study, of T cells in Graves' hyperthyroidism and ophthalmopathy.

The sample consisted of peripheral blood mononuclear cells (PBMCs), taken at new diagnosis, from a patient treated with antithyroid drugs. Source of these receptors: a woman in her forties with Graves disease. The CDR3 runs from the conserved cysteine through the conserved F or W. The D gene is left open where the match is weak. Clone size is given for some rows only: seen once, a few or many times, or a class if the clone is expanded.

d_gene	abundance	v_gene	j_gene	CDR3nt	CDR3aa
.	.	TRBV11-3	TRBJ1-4	TGTGCCAGCAGCTTAGAGGGACGCGAAAAACTGTTTTTT	CASSLEGREKLFF
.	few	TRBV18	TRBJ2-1	TGTGCCAGCTCACCACCGTACGACAGGTTCTGGAATGAGCAGTTCTTC	CASSPPYDRFWNEQFF
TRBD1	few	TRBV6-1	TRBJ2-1	TGTGCCAGCCCAAGGGCGACAGGGAATGAGCAGTTCTTC	CASPRATGNEQFF
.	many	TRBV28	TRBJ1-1	TGTGCCAGCAGGGGCCAGGGCAGGGGTTTTACTGAAGCTTTCTTT	CASRGQGRGFTEAFF
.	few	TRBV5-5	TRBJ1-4	TGTGCCAGCAGCGTCTCAGTGGTTGGAGGGGAGATTACTAATGAAAAACTGTTTTTT	CASSVSVVGGEITNEKLFF
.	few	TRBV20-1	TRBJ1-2	TGCAGTGCTAGAGATCCTGGGAGAGGCTATGGCTACACCTTC	CSARDPGRGYGYTF
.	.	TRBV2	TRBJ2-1	TGTGCCAGCATGTGGTCGAGCTCCTACAATGAGCAGTTCTTC	CASMWSSSYNEQFF
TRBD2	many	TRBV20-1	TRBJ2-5	TGCAGTGCTAGCGGGGGGAGAGAGACCCAGTACTTC	CSASGGRETQYF
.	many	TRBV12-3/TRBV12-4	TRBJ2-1	TGTGCCAGCAGTTTAGTGGGGGGAGTCACGAATGAGCAGTTCTTC	CASSLVGGVTNEQFF
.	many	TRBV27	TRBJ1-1	TGTGCCAGCAGTTTGGCCCCCGGGACCAACACTGAAGCTTTCTTT	CASSLAPGTNTEAFF
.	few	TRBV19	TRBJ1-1	TGTGCCAGTAGTACGCCGACAGGAGCGGAGACTGAAGCTTTCTTT	CASSTPTGAETEAFF
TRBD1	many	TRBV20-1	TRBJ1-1	TGCAGTGCTAGAGATTCGACAGGGGTGAGGGACACTGAAGCTTTCTTT	CSARDSTGVRDTEAFF
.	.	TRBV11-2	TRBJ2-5	TGTGCCAGCAGTTACCGAGAAAGACAGATACGGGGGACCCAGTACTTC	CASSYRERQIRGTQYF
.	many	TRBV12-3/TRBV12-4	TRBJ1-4	TGTGCCAGCAGTTCCCTTTCTTCGGAAAAACTGTTTTTT	CASSSLSSEKLFF
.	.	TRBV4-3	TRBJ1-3	TGCGGCAGCAGCCAAGGCTCTTGGGGGGGGGCAGATGGAAACACCATATATTTT	CGSSQGSWGGADGNTIYF
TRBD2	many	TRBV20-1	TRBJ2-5	TGCAGTGCTAGAGATGGGGCTAGCGGGACCCAGTACTTC	CSARDGASGTQYF
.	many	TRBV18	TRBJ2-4	TGTGCCAGCTCACCACCGTCTATTGCCAAAAACATTCAGTACTTC	CASSPPSIAKNIQYF
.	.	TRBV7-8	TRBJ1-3	TGTGCCAGCAGCTTTATGGGGGGCGGAAACACCATATATTTT	CASSFMGGGNTIYF
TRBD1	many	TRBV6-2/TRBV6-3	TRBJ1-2	TGTGCCAGCAGTGCCGGGACAGGGGAAAGAGACTATGGCTACACCTTC	CASSAGTGERDYGYTF
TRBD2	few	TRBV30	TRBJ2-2	TGTGCCTGGAGTGTACAAAGGCGGGAGACCGGGGAGCTGTTTTTT	CAWSVQRRETGELFF
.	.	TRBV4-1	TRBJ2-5	TGCGCCAGCAGCCAAGAGGACAGCCAAGGAACCCAGTACTTC	CASSQEDSQGTQYF
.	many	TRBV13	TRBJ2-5	TGTGCCAGCAGCACTAGGCAAGAGACCCAGTACTTC	CASSTRQETQYF
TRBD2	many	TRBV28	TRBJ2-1	TGTGCCAGCAGTTCCCCTAGCGGGAGCAGCTCCTACAATGAGCAGTTCTTC	CASSSPSGSSSYNEQFF
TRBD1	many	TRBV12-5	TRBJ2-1	TGTGCTAGTGGTTCACCCGGGACAGGGATCAATGAGCAGTTCTTC	CASGSPGTGINEQFF
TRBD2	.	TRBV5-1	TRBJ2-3	TGTGCCAGCAGCTTGGAGTACGGTCTAGCGGGAACCACAGATACGCAGTATTTT	CASSLEYGLAGTTDTQYF
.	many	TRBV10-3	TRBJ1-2	TGTGCCACCACTACAGGACCACTTCATGGCTACACCTTC	CATTTGPLHGYTF
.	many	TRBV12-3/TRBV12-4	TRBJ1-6	TGTGCCAGCACCTCCGGGGGTTCACCCCTCCACTTT	CASTSGGSPLHF
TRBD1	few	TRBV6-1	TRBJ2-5	TGTGCCAGCAGTGGTTACAGGGGAGAGACCCAGTACTTC	CASSGYRGETQYF
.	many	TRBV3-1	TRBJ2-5	TGTGCCAGCAGCCAGGCGGGACTCCAAGAGACCCAGTACTTC	CASSQAGLQETQYF